The clone carrying this TCR beta chain occurred many times. Its antigen is undetermined. V was cut by 1 base and J by 5 bases, with 14 bases left in between. Per germline, CDR1 DFQATT and CDR2 SNEGSKA (reference sequence). This CDR3 has 14 amino acids. TCRdb recomputed calls from the 5' RACE reads with MiXCR, one row per CDR3 protein. This sample has roughly 130,000 distinct CDR3 sequences; 7% occur once, and the top ten carry more than 10%. The data were obtained in a study of CD8 T cells in ankylosing spondylitis. Study-wide points: Among TCR beta sequences, a motif of several highly homologous variants appeared characteristic of ankylosing spondylitis blood. Disease-linked clones reportedly showed significant enrichment in matched ankylosing spondylitis synovial fluid.

The sample comprised blood, either unsorted or a sorted T cell fraction (not recorded which). This rearrangement joins TRBV20-1 to TRBJ2-5; D might be TRBD1 or TRBD2, each matching 5 bases. This receptor was taken from a male donor with ankylosing spondylitis or in good health (not recorded which). The CDR3 bases are TGCAGTGCTAGAGTAGTGGCAGGGAGTGAGACCCAGTACTTC. This encodes CSARVVAGSETQYF.